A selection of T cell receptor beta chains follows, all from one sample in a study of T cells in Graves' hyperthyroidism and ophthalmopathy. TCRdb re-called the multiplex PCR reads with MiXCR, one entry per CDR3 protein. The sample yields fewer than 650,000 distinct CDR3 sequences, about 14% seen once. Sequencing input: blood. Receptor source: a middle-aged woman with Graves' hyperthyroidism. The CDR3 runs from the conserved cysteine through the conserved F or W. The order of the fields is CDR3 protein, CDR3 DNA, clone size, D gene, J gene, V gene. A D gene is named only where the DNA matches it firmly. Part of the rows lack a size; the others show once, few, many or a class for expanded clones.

CASSIWTGILYNEQFF	TGTGCCAGCAGCATCTGGACAGGGATCCTCTACAATGAGCAGTTCTTC	many	TRBD1	TRBJ2-1	TRBV7-8
CASSFQTGGTEAFF	TGTGCCAGCAGTTTTCAGACAGGGGGGACTGAAGCTTTCTTT	many	TRBD1	TRBJ1-1	TRBV28
CASSSSQTSYEQYF	TGTGCCAGCAGTTCAAGCCAAACTTCCTACGAGCAGTACTTC	many	-	TRBJ2-7	TRBV2
CAWSFTGRGQPQHF	TGTGCCTGGAGTTTTACCGGGCGGGGTCAGCCCCAGCATTTT	many	-	TRBJ1-5	TRBV30
CASSPDGGVAYEQYF	TGCGCCAGCAGCCCGGATGGGGGGGTGGCCTACGAGCAGTACTTC	many	TRBD2	TRBJ2-7	TRBV5-1
CASSFFWTTGSYEQYF	TGTGCCAGCAGTTTCTTTTGGACAACGGGCTCCTACGAGCAGTACTTC	many	-	TRBJ2-7	TRBV28
CASSPGTGNYGYTF	TGTGCCAGCTCACCTGGGACAGGAAACTATGGCTACACCTTC	many	TRBD1	TRBJ1-2	TRBV18
CASSLADLFSYETQYF	TGTGCCAGCAGCTTGGCCGATCTTTTTAGTTACGAGACCCAGTACTTC	-	-	TRBJ2-5	TRBV5-8
CAISESPLGSYTEAFF	TGTGCCATCAGTGAGTCGCCCCTTGGGAGTTACACTGAAGCTTTCTTT	many	-	TRBJ1-1	TRBV10-3
CASSPKTSGDSSSYNEQFF	TGTGCCAGCTCACCTAAAACTAGCGGGGACTCGAGCTCCTACAATGAGCAGTTCTTC	few	TRBD2	TRBJ2-1	TRBV18
CASSPTEVRSYEQYF	TGTGCCAGCAGTCCAACGGAGGTCCGGTCCTACGAGCAGTACTTC	few	-	TRBJ2-7	TRBV27
CASRLAYTGELFF	TGTGCCAGCCGACTAGCCTACACCGGGGAGCTGTTTTTT	few	TRBD2	TRBJ2-2	TRBV12-3/TRBV12-4
CSALLTSGRADEQFF	TGCAGTGCTCTGCTGACTAGCGGGAGGGCCGATGAGCAGTTCTTC	many	TRBD2	TRBJ2-1	TRBV20-1
CASSSSLYGYTF	TGTGCCAGCAGCTCAAGCCTCTATGGCTACACCTTC	many	-	TRBJ1-2	TRBV11-1
CASSRELALHF	TGTGCCAGCAGCCGAGAGCTGGCCCTCCACTTT	-	-	TRBJ1-6	TRBV14
CASSSTGWGETQYF	TGTGCCAGCAGTTCAACGGGGTGGGGAGAGACCCAGTACTTC	-	-	TRBJ2-5	TRBV27
CASSLAKHPDTQYF	TGTGCCAGCAGCTTGGCAAAGCATCCAGATACGCAGTATTTT	many	-	TRBJ2-3	TRBV7-9
CASSLVGSSYNSPLHF	TGTGCCAGCAGTTTAGTAGGGAGCTCCTATAATTCACCCCTCCACTTT	many	-	TRBJ1-6	TRBV12-3/TRBV12-4
CASRGQVTEAFF	TGTGCCAGCAGGGGCCAGGTAACTGAAGCTTTCTTT	many	-	TRBJ1-1	TRBV27
CATSRMGGHEAFF	TGTGCCACCAGCAGAATGGGGGGGCATGAAGCTTTCTTT	many	-	TRBJ1-1	TRBV15
CASSPDRGRVYEQYF	TGTGCCAGCAGCCCGGACAGGGGGCGGGTGTACGAGCAGTACTTC	-	TRBD1	TRBJ2-7	TRBV5-4
CSVDFSDYNEQFF	TGCAGCGTTGATTTTAGCGATTACAATGAGCAGTTCTTC	-	-	TRBJ2-1	TRBV29-1
CASSLGGTKNIQYF	TGTGCCAGCAGCTTAGGTGGAACCAAAAACATTCAGTACTTC	few	-	TRBJ2-4	TRBV7-9
CASSLVNYLGSPLHF	TGCGCCAGCAGCTTGGTGAACTATCTTGGTTCACCCCTCCACTTT	few	-	TRBJ1-6	TRBV5-1
CASSPGRRTGYEQYF	TGTGCCAGCAGCCCAGGTAGGAGGACAGGCTACGAGCAGTACTTC	many	TRBD1	TRBJ2-7	TRBV7-6
CASSYSGLAGWDEQFF	TGTGCCAGCAGTTACTCGGGACTAGCGGGATGGGATGAGCAGTTCTTC	many	TRBD2	TRBJ2-1	TRBV6-6
CASSLRAGEAYEQFF	TGTGCCAGCAGCTTGCGAGCGGGAGAGGCCTATGAGCAGTTCTTC	-	TRBD2	TRBJ2-1	TRBV11-3